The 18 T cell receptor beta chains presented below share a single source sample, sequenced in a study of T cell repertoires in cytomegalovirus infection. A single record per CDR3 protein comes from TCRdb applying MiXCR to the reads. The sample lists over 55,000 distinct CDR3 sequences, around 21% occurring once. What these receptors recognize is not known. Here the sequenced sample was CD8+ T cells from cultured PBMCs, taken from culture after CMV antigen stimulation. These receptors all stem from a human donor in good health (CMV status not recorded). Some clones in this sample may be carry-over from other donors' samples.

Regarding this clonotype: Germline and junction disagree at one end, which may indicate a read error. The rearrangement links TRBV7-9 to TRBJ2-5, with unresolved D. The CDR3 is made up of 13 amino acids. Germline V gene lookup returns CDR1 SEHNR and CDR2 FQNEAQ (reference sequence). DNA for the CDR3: TGTGCCAGCAGTTTAGGCAGCCAAGAGACCCAGTACTTC. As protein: CASSLGSQETQYF.

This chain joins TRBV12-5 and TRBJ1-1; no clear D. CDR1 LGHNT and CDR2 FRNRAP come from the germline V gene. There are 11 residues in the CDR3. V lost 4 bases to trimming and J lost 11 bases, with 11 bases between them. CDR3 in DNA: TGTGCTAGTGGTTCAGAAGGCCAGGCTTTCTTT. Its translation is CASGSEGQAFF.

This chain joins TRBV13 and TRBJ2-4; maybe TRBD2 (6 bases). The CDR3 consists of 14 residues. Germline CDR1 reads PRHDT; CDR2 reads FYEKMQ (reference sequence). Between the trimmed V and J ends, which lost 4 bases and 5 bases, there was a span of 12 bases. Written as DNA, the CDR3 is TGTGCCAGCAGCTCGGGACTGGATGAAAACATTCAGTACTTC. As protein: CASSSGLDENIQYF. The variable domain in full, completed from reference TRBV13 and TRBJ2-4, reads AAGVIQSPRHLIKEKRETATLKCYPIPRHDTVYWYQQGPGQDPQFLISFYEKMQSDKGSIPDRFSAQQFSDYHSELNMSSLELGDSALYFCASSSGLDENIQYFGAGTRLSVL.

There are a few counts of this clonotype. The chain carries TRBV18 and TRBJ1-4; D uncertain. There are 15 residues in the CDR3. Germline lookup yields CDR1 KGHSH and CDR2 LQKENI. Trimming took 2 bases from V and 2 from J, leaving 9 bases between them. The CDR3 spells CASSPGPATNEKLFF. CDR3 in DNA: TGTGCCAGCTCACCAGGCCCAGCTACTAATGAAAAACTGTTTTTT. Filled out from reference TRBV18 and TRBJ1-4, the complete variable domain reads NAGVMQNPRHLVRRRGQEARLRCSPMKGHSHVYWYRQLPEEGLKFMVYLQKENIIDESGMPKERFSAEFPKEGPSILRIQQVVRGDSAAYFCASSPGPATNEKLFFGSGTQLSVL.

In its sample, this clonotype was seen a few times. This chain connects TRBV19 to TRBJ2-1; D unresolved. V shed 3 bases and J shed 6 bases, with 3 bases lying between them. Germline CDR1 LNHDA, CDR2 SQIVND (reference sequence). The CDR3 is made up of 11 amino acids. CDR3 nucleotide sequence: TGTGCCAGTAGTATCTCCAATGAGCAGTTCTTC. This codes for CASSISNEQFF.

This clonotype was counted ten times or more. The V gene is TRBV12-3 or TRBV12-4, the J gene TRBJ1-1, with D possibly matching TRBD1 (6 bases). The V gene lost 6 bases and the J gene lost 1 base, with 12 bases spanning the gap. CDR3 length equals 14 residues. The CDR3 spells CASRSKGGNTEAFF. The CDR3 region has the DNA TGTGCCAGCAGGTCCAAGGGGGGGAACACTGAAGCTTTCTTT.

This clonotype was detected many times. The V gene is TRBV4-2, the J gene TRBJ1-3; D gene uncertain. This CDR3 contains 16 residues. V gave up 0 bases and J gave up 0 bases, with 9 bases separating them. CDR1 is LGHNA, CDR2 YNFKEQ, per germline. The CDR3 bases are TGTGCCAGCAGCCAAGAAAATCCCCTCTCTGGAAACACCATATATTTT. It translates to CASSQENPLSGNTIYF.

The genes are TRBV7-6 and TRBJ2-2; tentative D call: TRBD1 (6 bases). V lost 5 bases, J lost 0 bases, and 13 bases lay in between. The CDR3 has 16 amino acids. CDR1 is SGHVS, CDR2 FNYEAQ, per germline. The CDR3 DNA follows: TGTGCCAGCAGCCATATACAGGGTGCGAACACCGGGGAGCTGTTTTTT. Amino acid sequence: CASSHIQGANTGELFF.

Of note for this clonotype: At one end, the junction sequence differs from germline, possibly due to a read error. The CDR3 bases are TGTGTCAGCAGCTTAAACAGGCACACTGAAGCTTTCTTT. It yields the protein CVSSLNRHTEAFF. This chain links TRBV7-2 with TRBJ1-1; tentative D call: TRBD1 (5 bases). The germline V gene has CDR1 SGHTA and CDR2 FQGNSA. The CDR3 length is 13 residues.

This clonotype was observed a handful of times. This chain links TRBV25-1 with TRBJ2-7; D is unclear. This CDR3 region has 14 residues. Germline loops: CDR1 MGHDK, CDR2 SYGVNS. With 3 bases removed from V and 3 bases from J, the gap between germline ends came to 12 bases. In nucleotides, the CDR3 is TGTGCCAGCAGTGAGGCAGGTTCCAACTACGAGCAGTACTTC. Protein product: CASSEAGSNYEQYF.

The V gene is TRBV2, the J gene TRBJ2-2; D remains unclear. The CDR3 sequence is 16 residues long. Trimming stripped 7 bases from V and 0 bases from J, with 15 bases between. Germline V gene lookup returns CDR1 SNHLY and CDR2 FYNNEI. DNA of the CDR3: TGTGCCAGCAAGGAAAACGGTGGGCCGAACACCGGGGAGCTGTTTTTT. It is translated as CASKENGGPNTGELFF.

The DNA for the CDR3 is TGTGCCTGGAGTGTACCGGGGTTAGCAAGTGAAGCTTTCTTT. As protein: CAWSVPGLASEAFF. The chain combines TRBV30 with TRBJ1-1; D not resolved. This CDR3 is 14 amino acids long. Germline V gives CDR1 GTSNPN, CDR2 SVGIG (reference sequence). Trimming stripped 0 bases from V and 7 bases from J, with 15 bases between.

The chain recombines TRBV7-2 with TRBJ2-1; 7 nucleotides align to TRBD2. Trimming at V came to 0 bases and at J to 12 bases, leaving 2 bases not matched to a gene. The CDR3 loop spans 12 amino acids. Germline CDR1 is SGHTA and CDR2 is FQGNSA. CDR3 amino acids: CASSLAGGMQFF. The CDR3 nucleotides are TGTGCCAGCAGCTTAGCGGGGGGGATGCAGTTCTTC.

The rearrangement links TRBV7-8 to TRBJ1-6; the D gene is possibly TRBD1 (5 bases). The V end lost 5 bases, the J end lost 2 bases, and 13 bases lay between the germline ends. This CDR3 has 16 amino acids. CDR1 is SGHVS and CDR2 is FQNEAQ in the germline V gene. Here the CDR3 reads CASSETRVAYNSPLHF. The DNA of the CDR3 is TGTGCCAGCAGCGAAACCAGGGTGGCCTATAATTCACCCCTCCACTTT.

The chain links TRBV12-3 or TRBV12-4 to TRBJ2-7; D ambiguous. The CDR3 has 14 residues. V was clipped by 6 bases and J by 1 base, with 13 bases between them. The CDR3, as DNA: TGTGCCAGCAGCCTTTATACCCCGTCCTACGAGCAGTACTTC. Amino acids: CASSLYTPSYEQYF.

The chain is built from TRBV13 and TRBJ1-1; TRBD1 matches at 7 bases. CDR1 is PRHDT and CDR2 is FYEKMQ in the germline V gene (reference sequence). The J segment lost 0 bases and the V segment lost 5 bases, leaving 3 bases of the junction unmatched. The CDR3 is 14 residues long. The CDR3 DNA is TGTGCCAGCAGCACAACAGGGGTGAACACTGAAGCTTTCTTT. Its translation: CASSTTGVNTEAFF.

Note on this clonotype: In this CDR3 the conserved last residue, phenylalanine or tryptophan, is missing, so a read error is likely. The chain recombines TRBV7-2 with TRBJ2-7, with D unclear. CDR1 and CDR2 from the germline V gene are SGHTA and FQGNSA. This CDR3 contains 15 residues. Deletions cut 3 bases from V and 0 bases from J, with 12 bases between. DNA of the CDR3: TGTGCCAGCAGCTTGATACGTACGAGCTCCTACGAGCAGTACTTA. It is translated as CASSLIRTSSYEQYL.

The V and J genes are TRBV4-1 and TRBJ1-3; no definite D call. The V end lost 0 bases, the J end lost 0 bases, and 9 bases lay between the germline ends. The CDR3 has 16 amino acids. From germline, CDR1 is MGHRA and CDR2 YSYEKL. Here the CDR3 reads CASSQEWWDSGNTIYF. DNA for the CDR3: TGCGCCAGCAGCCAAGAATGGTGGGACTCTGGAAACACCATATATTTT.